This T cell receptor beta chain was sequenced in a study of T-cell memory formation after mild COVID-19. Study-wide points: CD4/CD8 balance held among clones contracting day 15 to 85, and later expanders leaned CD4+. What remained unconfirmed was the SARS-CoV-2 specificity of second-wave clones peaking on day 37. Contracting CD4+ clones sat mainly in CM and EM; CD8+ in EMRA.

As regards this clonotype: Its target is not known.

TCRdb ran MiXCR on the 5' RACE reads and lists one entry per CDR3 protein. Of more than 350,000 distinct CDR3 sequences detected, around 20% appear once; the ten largest clones hold approximately 13%. There are 15 residues in the CDR3. Looked up from germline, CDR1 is LNHNV and CDR2 is YYDKDF (reference sequence). Between the trimmed V and J ends, which lost 0 bases and 4 bases, there was a span of 10 bases. The sequenced material came from PBMCs or a T cell subset sorted from them (not recorded which). The gene calls are TRBV15 and TRBJ1-5, with D uncertain. This clonotype was obtained from an adult woman who had mild COVID-19 (a few samples of this study predate the infection). Cell type and time point are not known. The chain's CDR3 is CATSRDLAGNQPQHF. The CDR3 DNA sequence: TGTGCCACCAGCAGAGATCTGGCGGGGAATCAGCCCCAGCATTTT.